This paragraph reports one TCR beta chain. The target antigen is unknown. This CDR3 spans 11 amino acids. The germline CDR1 and CDR2 sequences are MNHEY and SMNVEV (reference sequence). V shed 11 bases, J shed 8 bases, and the junction held 4 bases outside the gene matches. A couple of CD3G-deficient patients had more severe autoimmunity; all had some. Sorting split CD4+ cells into CD25-high CD127-low Tregs and CD25-low CD127-high conventional T cells. These data are taken from a study of regulatory T cells. Study results and limitations: Hydrophobic residues at CDR3 positions 6 and 7 were enriched in conventional CD4+ T cells of CD3G-deficient patients.

The PCR used 52 TRBV and 13 TRBJ primers. The data were produced by immunoSEQ multiplex PCR, yet TCRdb's version contains in-frame clones alone and is incomplete. Seen here are about 35,000 clones, about 91% observed once, and the top ten hold more than 2%. The material sequenced was conventional CD4+ T cells sorted from blood. The chain is built from TRBV27 and TRBJ1-4; 8 positions agree with TRBD1. This TCR derives from a person aged 18 to 35 with CD3G deficiency. The CDR3 reads CADRGSEKLFF. Here the CDR3 DNA reads TGTGCCGACAGGGGCTCGGAAAAACTGTTTTTT. The complete variable domain, with remaining parts taken from reference TRBV27 and TRBJ1-4, reads EAQVTQNPRYLITVTGKKLTVTCSQNMNHEYMSWYRQDPGLGLRQIYYSMNVEVTDKGDVPEGYKVSRKEKRNFPLILESPSPNQTSLYFCADRGSEKLFFGSGTQLSVL.